This T cell receptor beta chain emerged from a study of shared clonotypes between healthy human individuals. General study results and limits: A small donor pool kept down the genetic and exposure-history diversity that was represented. For naive CD4 cells, roughly 5.5% of clonotypes were shared across a handful of donors.

Details on this clone: Antigen unknown. Other DNA sequences in this specimen translate into the identical CDR3.

In the naive CD8 group, cells lacked CD45RO and were positively selected for CCR7, so terminally differentiated effector memory CD45RA+ cells were left out. Assay execution took place at the deep level. Assay used: immunoSEQ multiplex PCR; TCRdb lists only in-frame clones, some missing. The sample shows 800,000 or so clones, 96% of them seen only once. V was cut by 4 bases and J by 0 bases, with 9 bases left in between. Germline CDR1 and CDR2: SEHNR and FQNEAQ (reference sequence). The CDR3 is 14 amino acids. Input material: naive CD8+ T cells sorted from blood. V gene TRBV7-9 combines with J gene TRBJ1-1; TRBD1 might be the D (5 bases). This TCR came from a man under 40 in good health. CDR3 coding DNA: TGTGCCAGCAGCTCGGGGCTATTGAACACTGAAGCTTTCTTT. Encoded protein: CASSSGLLNTEAFF.